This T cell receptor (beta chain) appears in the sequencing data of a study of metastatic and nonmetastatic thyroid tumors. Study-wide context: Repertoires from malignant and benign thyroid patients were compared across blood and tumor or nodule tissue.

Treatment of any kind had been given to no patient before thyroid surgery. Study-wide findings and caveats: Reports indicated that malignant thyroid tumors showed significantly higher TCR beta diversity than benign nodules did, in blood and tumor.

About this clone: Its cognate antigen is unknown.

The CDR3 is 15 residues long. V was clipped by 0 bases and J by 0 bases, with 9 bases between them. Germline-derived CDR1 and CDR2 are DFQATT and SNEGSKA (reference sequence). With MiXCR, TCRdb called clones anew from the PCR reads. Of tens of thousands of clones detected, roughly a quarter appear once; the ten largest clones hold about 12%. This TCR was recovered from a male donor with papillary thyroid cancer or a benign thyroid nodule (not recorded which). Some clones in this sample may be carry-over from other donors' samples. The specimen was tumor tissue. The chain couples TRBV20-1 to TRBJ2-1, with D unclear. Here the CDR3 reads CSARDPQSSYNEQFF. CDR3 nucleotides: TGCAGTGCTAGAGACCCCCAGAGCTCCTACAATGAGCAGTTCTTC.